This T cell receptor beta chain was observed in a study of blood T cell repertoires in COVID-19. For the study at large: Sources were T cells, B-cell-depleted T cells, or PBMCs; the material itself was cDNA or gDNA.

TCRdb keeps only in-frame clones here, not all; method: immunoSEQ multiplex PCR. Here the sample spans 150,000 to 200,000 clones, roughly 82% being singletons. Those enrolled in Seattle joined during active infection and were followed longitudinally afterward. Germline-derived CDR1 and CDR2 are SNHLY and FYNNEI. The length of the CDR3 is 14 residues. V lost 1 base and J lost 4, with 8 bases in between. The sequence was obtained from a middle-aged woman with COVID-19, enrolled during active disease. The material sequenced was peripheral blood. The gene calls are TRBV2 and TRBJ1-5, with a possible D match to TRBD1 (5 bases). This CDR3 reads CASSEGGENQPQHF. CDR3 in DNA: TGTGCCAGCAGTGAAGGGGGGGAGAATCAGCCCCAGCATTTT.